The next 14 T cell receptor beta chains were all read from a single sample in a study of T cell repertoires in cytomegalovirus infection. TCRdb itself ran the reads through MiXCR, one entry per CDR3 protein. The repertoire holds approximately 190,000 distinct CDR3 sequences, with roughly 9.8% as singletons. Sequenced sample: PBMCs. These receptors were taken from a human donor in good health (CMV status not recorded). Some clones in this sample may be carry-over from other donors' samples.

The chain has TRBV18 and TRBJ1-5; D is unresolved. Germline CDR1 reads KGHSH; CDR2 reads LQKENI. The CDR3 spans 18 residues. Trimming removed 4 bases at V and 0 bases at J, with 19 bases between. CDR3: CASSRTHLSGDSNQPQHF. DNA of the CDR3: TGTGCCAGCTCACGAACCCATTTAAGCGGTGATAGCAATCAGCCCCAGCATTTT.

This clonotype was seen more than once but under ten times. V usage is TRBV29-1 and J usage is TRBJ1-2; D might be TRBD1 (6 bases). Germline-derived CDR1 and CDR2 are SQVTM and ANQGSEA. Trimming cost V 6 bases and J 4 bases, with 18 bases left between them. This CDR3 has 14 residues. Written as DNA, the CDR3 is TGCAGCGTCGAGAATGGGCGGGGGGCCTATGGCTACACCTTC. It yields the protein CSVENGRGAYGYTF.

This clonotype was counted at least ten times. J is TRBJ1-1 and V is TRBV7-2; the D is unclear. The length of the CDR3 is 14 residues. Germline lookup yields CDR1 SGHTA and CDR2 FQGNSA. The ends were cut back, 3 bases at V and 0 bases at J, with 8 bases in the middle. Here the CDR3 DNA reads TGTGCCAGCAGCTTTTTGGGTCTGAACACTGAAGCTTTCTTT. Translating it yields CASSFLGLNTEAFF.

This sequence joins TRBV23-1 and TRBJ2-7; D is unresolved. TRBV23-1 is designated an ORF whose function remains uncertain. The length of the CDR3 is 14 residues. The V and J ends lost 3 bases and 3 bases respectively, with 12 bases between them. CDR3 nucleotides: TGCGCCAGCAGTCAGCGTACTTTGAACTACGAGCAGTACTTC. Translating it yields CASSQRTLNYEQYF.

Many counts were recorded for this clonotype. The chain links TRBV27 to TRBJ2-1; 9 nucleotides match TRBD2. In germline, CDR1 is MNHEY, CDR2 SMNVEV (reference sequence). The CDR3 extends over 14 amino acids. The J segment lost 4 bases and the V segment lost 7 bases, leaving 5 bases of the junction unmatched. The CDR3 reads CASTLTSGYNEQFF. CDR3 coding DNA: TGTGCCAGCACTTTGACTAGCGGTTACAATGAGCAGTTCTTC.

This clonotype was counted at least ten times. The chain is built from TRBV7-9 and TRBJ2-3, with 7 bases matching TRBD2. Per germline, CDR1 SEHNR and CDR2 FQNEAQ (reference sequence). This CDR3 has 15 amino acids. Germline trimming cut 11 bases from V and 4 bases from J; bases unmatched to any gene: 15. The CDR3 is CAYQREGRGSDTQYF. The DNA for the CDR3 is TGTGCCTATCAGAGGGAGGGGCGTGGGTCAGATACGCAGTATTTT.

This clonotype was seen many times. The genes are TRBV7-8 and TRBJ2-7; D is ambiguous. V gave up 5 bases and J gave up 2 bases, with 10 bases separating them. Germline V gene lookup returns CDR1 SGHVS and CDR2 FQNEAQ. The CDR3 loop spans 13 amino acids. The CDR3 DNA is TGTGCCAGCAGCCAGTCCATCGCCTACGAGCAGTACTTC. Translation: CASSQSIAYEQYF. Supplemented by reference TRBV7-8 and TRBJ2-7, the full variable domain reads GAGVSQSPRYKVAKRGQDVALRCDPISGHVSLFWYQQALGQGPEFLTYFQNEAQLDKSGLPSDRFFAERPEGSVSTLKIQRTQQEDSAVYLCASSQSIAYEQYFGPGTRLTVT.

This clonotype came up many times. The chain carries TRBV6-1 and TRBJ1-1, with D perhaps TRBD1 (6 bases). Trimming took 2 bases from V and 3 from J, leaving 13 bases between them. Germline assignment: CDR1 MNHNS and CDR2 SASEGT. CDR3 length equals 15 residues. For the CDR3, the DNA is TGTGCCAGCAGTGAAACAACAGGGAAAGACACTGAAGCTTTCTTT. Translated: CASSETTGKDTEAFF.

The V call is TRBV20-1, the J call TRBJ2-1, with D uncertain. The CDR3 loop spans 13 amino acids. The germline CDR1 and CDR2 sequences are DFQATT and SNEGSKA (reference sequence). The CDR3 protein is CAGWTNPYNEQFF. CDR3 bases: TGCGCCGGATGGACCAACCCCTACAATGAGCAGTTCTTC.

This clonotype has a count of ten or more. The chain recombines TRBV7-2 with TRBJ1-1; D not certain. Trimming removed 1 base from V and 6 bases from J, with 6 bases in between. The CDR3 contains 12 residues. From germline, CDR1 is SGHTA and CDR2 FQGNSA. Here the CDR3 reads CASSLVTAEAFF. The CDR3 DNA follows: TGTGCCAGCAGCTTAGTTACAGCTGAAGCTTTCTTT.

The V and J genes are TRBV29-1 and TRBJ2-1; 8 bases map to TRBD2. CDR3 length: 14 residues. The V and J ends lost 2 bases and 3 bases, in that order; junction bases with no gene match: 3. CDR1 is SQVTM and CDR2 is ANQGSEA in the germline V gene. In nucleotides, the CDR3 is TGCAGCGTTGAATTAGCGGGACGCTACAATGAGCAGTTCTTC. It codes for CSVELAGRYNEQFF.

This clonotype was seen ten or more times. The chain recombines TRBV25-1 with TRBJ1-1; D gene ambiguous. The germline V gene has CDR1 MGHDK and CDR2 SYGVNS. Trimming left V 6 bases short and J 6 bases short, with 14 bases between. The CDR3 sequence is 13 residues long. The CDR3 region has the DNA TGTGCCAGCAGGGCGGGTGCGGCTTCTGAAGCTTTCTTT. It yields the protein CASRAGAASEAFF.

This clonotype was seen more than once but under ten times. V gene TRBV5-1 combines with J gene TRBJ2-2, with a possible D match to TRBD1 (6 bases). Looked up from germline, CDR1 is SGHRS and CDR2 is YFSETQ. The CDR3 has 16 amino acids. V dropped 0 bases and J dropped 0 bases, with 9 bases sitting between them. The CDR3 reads CASSLDPGANTGELFF. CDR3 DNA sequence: TGCGCCAGCAGCTTGGACCCAGGGGCGAACACCGGGGAGCTGTTTTTT. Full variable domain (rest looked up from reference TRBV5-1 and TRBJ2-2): KAGVTQTPRYLIKTRGQQVTLSCSPISGHRSVSWYQQTPGQGLQFLFEYFSETQRNKGNFPGRFSGRQFSNSRSEMNVSTLELGDSALYLCASSLDPGANTGELFFGEGSRLTVL.

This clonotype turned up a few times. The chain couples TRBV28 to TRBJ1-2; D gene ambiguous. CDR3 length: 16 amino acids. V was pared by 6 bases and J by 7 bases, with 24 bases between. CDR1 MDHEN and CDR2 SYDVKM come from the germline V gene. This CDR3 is CASSFSLAAEGFGYTF. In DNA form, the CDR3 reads TGTGCCAGCAGCTTCTCCTTAGCAGCTGAAGGTTTTGGCTACACCTTC.